Below, one T cell receptor (beta chain) is given with its context. This clone's antigen is unknown. No per-base quality is available; no much larger clone lies one base away. In total, just over 650 healthy bone marrow donors made up the cohort. At the time of sampling, all cohort members were nominally healthy, though unrecorded immune exposures were likely present. The donor tested CMV seropositive, placing the donor among the 289 seropositive members of the cohort. Each donor provided a peripheral blood sample, and peripheral blood mononuclear cells were used for TCR beta sequencing. The Qiagen DNeasy Blood Extraction Kit was used to extract genomic DNA from the blood cell samples. The record originates from a study of cytomegalovirus exposure and HLA in healthy donors (dated by TCRdb to between 2016 and 2019). Broadly, across the study: According to an earlier analysis of 587 of the donors, about 190 million T cells yielded 100 million or so unique TCR beta sequences and approximately 300 Gb of sequence data. An early release that covered approximately 600 HLA-typed donors contained approximately 320 gigabases of sequencing data and tens of millions of unique TCR sequences. Among the roughly 380 genotyped donors, about 85% belonged to the genetic ancestry cluster associated with self-reported Caucasian donors. The study was designed to test whether signatures of past pathogen exposure could be identified by cataloging public T cell receptors. The T cell repertoires of several hundred subjects were profiled by immunosequencing and related to cytomegalovirus serostatus. In addition to the first cohort of about 650 subjects, a separate validation cohort of approximately 130 different subjects was used. High-throughput TCR immunosequencing, statistical association of individual TCRs with disease status, and machine learning were combined to predict cytomegalovirus infection status. A later analysis re-analyzed previously published TCR beta repertoires from several hundred donors and added high-resolution HLA genotyping to study TCR occurrence patterns. The later analysis used no new phenotypic data to find candidate immune exposures, relying instead on TCR beta sequences and their occurrence across donors. An earlier analysis of several hundred of the donors applied high-throughput TCR beta sequencing to assess whether each TCR beta V gene segment acted as functional or pseudogenic. Donor age, sex, ethnicity and CMV serostatus were compiled alongside the repertoire data. A later genetic analysis used genome-wide SNP genotypes for about three fifths of the roughly 700 donors, treating that subset as a discovery cohort. Every discovery cohort repertoire had been produced on one sequencing platform. HLA typing included class I and class II loci at four-digit resolution. The number of typed donors differed by locus: roughly 629-630 for A, B, C, DRB1 and DQB1; 500 to 550 for DQA1; 606 for DPA1; and around 470 for DPB1. Because of strong linkage in the cohort, roughly five DR-DQ haplotypes were treated as single units for association and clustering. Across 398 genotyped donors of the cohort, an average of about 220,000 unique TCR beta nucleotide sequences per donor were sequenced, and approximately 17% of those sequences were non-productive.

V gives up 0 bases and J gives up 0 bases, and the segment between their germline ends measures 6 bases. Including the terminal cysteine and phenylalanine, the CDR3 comprises 15 residues. CDR3 DNA only is kept here, 45 bases in frame from base 1. Taken from the germline V gene, the CDR1 and CDR2 loops are KGHSH and LQKENI. Receptor libraries were prepared by the immunoSEQ multiplex PCR assay. For the multiplex PCR, a mixture combining 60 forward primers for TCR Vbeta segments and 13 reverse primers for TCR Jbeta segments was used. Amplification of the CDR3 region of rearranged TCR beta genes was performed with a multiplex PCR assay on genomic DNA. On the Illumina HiSeq System, the amplified TCR beta libraries were sequenced as 87-base-pair reads. On the study's bioinformatics: A later analysis counted 75 million to 100 million unique TCR beta chains across the 666 repertoires, and 9 million to 14 million of these chains were shared by at least two donors. A nearest-neighbor algorithm error-corrected the raw reads and collapsed the reads into unique sequences, merging closely related sequences to remove PCR and sequencing errors. To assign V, D and J gene segments, CDR3 sequences were aligned to IMGT reference sequences. For a sequence to be retained, at least a six-nucleotide match to both a V gene segment and a J gene segment was required. A rearrangement was called productive if the CDR3 had no stop codons and remained in frame with V and J, and every other rearrangement was called non-productive. Following IMGT convention, CDR3 was defined as the stretch from the second conserved V-encoded cysteine up to the conserved J-encoded phenylalanine. In an earlier analysis of more than 550 of the donors, sequences lacking an unambiguous match to a single V gene segment were excluded. In an earlier analysis of approximately 550 of the donors, V segments were called functional above 56.7% productive rearrangements and were called segregating when the between-donor standard deviation exceeded 5%. A statistical classification framework was developed to diagnose cytomegalovirus status using the catalog of TCR beta chain sequences. In a later analysis, TCR nucleotide sequences were compared against IMGT/GENE-DB human TR gene sequences so that V and J genes could be assigned. Using the TCRdist pipeline, a later analysis assigned CDR3 sequences along with most-parsimonious VDJ recombination scenarios. A later analysis defined each TCR beta chain by its CDR3 amino acid sequence plus V-gene family, and excluded reads lacking a unique V-gene family. A later analysis removed roughly 590 highly shared, low-generation-probability nucleotide sequences to deal with suspected cross-contamination and a sequencing artifact. For each public chain, a later analysis derived a clonal expansion index from normalized ranks of inferred template counts within each repertoire. Generation probabilities in a later analysis came from a VDJ recombination model fitted to out-of-frame rearrangements, and those results were checked against IGoR. A later analysis scored TCR-TCR, TCR-HLA and TCR-CMV co-occurrence with hypergeometric tests, applying a repertoire-size bias correction to TCR pairs. In a later analysis, false discovery rates were estimated by permuting HLA or CMV assignments 20 times. In a later analysis, co-occurring TCRs were grouped with DBSCAN, and TCRdist sequence similarity was added when clustering was performed within HLA-allele-positive subsets. Co-occurrence clustering excluded repertoires with fewer than 30,000 or more than 120,000 public chains, plus five with anomalous nucleotide sharing. TCRdb's version of the immuneACCESS table is confined to in-frame rearrangements and falls short of the full clone set. An unresolved V gene accounts for under half of the shortfall where checked; the remainder is of unknown origin. The V and J calls and clone size come from that table; D and trimming were worked out from the DNA. Here the sample has some 130,000 clones; 60% to 80% occur a single time. The ten largest clones capture approximately 2.6% of the sample.

Results and caveats for the whole study, not just this receptor: Cytomegalovirus status was reported to be diagnosed by the classifier with high specificity and sensitivity in both the original and validation cohorts. The sequencing pipeline was judged likely to have produced a cluster of highly shared sequence variants as a technical artifact. For the cohort, immune exposure information was limited to CMV serostatus. According to the authors, the approach could potentially be generalized to other disease states and immunological phenotypes. Roughly uniform sequencing depth across donors was assumed in presence/absence analyses, although this assumption may not hold. In a later analysis, the rate of TCR association differed among HLA loci, with DRB1 alleles having the most associated TCRs and HLA-C alleles having the fewest. In a later analysis, HLA-associated TCR beta chains showed more clonal expansion and lower generation probabilities than non-associated chains that were equally common. Strong co-occurrence of HLA alleles, especially DR and DQ, made assigning TCR associations to individual alleles difficult. In a later analysis, several top co-occurrence clusters were reported to appear linked to parvovirus B19, influenza, CMV and Epstein-Barr virus. Compared with the roughly 720-donor mean, donors in an Asian-associated ancestry cluster had fewer N-insertions in productive TCRs, according to a later genetic analysis. Some IMGT-functional V segments, including TRBV6-2 and TRBV6-3, could not be distinguished by the 87-base-pair reads and were therefore excluded. This cohort had only TCR beta chains sequenced, and the lack of alpha or paired-chain data limited which features could be detected. A later analysis found that most CMV-associated TCR beta chains appeared HLA-restricted, with HLA associations seemingly driven largely by CMV exposure. A later genetic analysis associated a missense DCLRE1C variant with V-gene and J-gene trimming of TCR beta chains, and an independent cohort replicated the association. In the study, some 180 TCR beta chains were listed as associated with cytomegalovirus. Correlated functional status among segregating V segments might reflect linkage disequilibrium, but an unknown experimental factor could not be ruled out. A later analysis associated 15,000 to 20,000 TCR beta sequences with specific HLA alleles at a false discovery rate of 0.05. Because HLA typing was unavailable for some donors at each locus, only the typed subset was used in association tests. A further reported finding was that TCR beta sequences accurately predicted the HLA-A and HLA-B alleles for most subjects in the first cohort. A few of the identified cytomegalovirus-associated TCR beta chains were confirmed in vitro to be specific for cytomegalovirus antigens. In an earlier analysis of fewer than 750 of the donors, most TCR beta V segments were observed in productive rearrangements about 87% or about 30% of the time, broadly matching IMGT annotations. Because counts were too low, 15 to 20 rarely observed V segments, including chromosome 9 orphons, were excluded from the earlier analysis of 587 of the donors. Most TCR sequences were seen in very few donors, while some public TCRs were found in many individuals.

The rearrangement combines TRBV18 with TRBJ1-3; the D gene lacks a confident call. The receptor's source is a woman aged 60-75 years in good health and CMV-seropositive. Sequencing input: PBMCs. The encoded CDR3 is CASSPPARSGNTIYF. The bases are TGTGCCAGCTCACCACCGGCTCGCTCTGGAAACACCATATATTTT.